Listed below are T cell receptor beta chains from one sample, sequenced in a study of blood T cell repertoires in COVID-19. The assay was immunoSEQ multiplex PCR, and TCRdb's table has in-frame clones only and misses some. The sample contains more than 200,000 clones, 70% to 85% of which appear only once. Input material: peripheral blood. These TCRs come from an elderly woman with active or convalescent COVID-19. CDR3s include the opening cysteine and the closing phenylalanine or tryptophan. A D gene is named only where the DNA matches it firmly. The size of a clone is reported for some rows only, either as once, few or many, or as a class for expanded clones.

TRBJ2-5,-,TRBV19,-,CASSTGGMETQYF,TGTGCCAGTAGTACAGGGGGGATGGAGACCCAGTACTTC
TRBJ1-1,-,TRBV5-1,-,CASSSIPGRGAKAEAFF,TGCGCCAGCAGCTCGATCCCGGGGCGGGGGGCTAAGGCTGAAGCTTTCTTT
TRBJ1-1,-,TRBV5-1,-,CASSFGDRNTEAFF,TGCGCCAGCAGCTTCGGGGATAGGAACACTGAAGCTTTCTTT
TRBJ2-1,-,TRBV3-1/TRBV3-2,-,CASSQHRGTGVGDEQFF,TGTGCCAGCAGCCAACACAGGGGAACGGGAGTGGGGGATGAGCAGTTCTTC
TRBJ2-7,-,TRBV5-1,few,CASSLAGDEQYF,TGCGCCAGCAGCTTGGCCGGGGACGAGCAGTACTTC
TRBJ2-1,TRBD2,TRBV5-1,-,CASSPGLARDEQFF,TGCGCCAGCAGCCCGGGACTAGCTCGCGATGAGCAGTTCTTC
TRBJ1-1,-,TRBV28,-,CASSVLFSAEAFF,TGTGCCAGCAGTGTCTTGTTCAGCGCTGAAGCTTTCTTT
TRBJ2-7,TRBD2,TRBV4-2,once,CASSQDFGGGQYF,TGTGCCAGCAGCCAAGATTTCGGCGGGGGGCAGTACTTC
TRBJ2-5,TRBD2,TRBV24-1,-,CATSAAPGLADQETQYF,TGTGCCACCAGTGCCGCACCGGGACTAGCGGACCAAGAGACCCAGTACTTC
TRBJ2-2,-,TRBV5-1,-,CASSFDRLNTGELFF,TGCGCCAGCAGCTTCGACAGGTTGAACACCGGGGAGCTGTTTTTT
TRBJ2-5,-,TRBV18,-,CASSPWAGDLQETQYF,TGTGCCAGCTCACCCTGGGCAGGGGACCTCCAAGAGACCCAGTACTTC
TRBJ2-1,TRBD1,TRBV28,once,CATTRTGVYNEQFF,TGTGCCACCACGAGGACAGGGGTTTACAATGAGCAGTTCTTC
TRBJ1-1,-,TRBV28,-,CASSLSMSTEAFF,TGTGCCAGCAGTTTGAGCATGAGCACTGAAGCTTTCTTT
TRBJ1-1,-,TRBV5-1,-,CASSLVPGMNTEAFF,TGCGCCAGCAGCTTGGTTCCGGGAATGAACACTGAAGCTTTCTTT
TRBJ1-2,-,TRBV12-3/TRBV12-4,-,CASSLDPSGYTF,TGTGCCAGCAGTTTAGACCCCAGTGGCTACACCTTC
TRBJ1-1,TRBD1,TRBV5-1,-,CASSLTGQGAWDTEAFF,TGCGCCAGCAGCTTAACGGGACAGGGGGCGTGGGACACTGAAGCTTTCTTT
TRBJ2-3,TRBD2,TRBV19,-,CASSIGLAGGPSTDTQYF,TGTGCCAGTAGTATTGGACTAGCGGGGGGTCCTAGCACAGATACGCAGTATTTT
TRBJ1-1,TRBD1,TRBV5-1,few,CASSEGQGSEAFF,TGCGCCAGCAGCGAAGGACAGGGTTCTGAAGCTTTCTTT
TRBJ1-3,TRBD1,TRBV4-2,few,CASSQTASRGQGVGGNTIYF,TGTGCCAGCAGCCAGACAGCGAGTAGGGGACAGGGGGTAGGTGGAAACACCATATATTTT
TRBJ1-1,TRBD1,TRBV5-1,-,CASSLGQGEDEAFF,TGCGCCAGCAGCTTGGGACAGGGGGAGGATGAAGCTTTCTTT
TRBJ1-3,TRBD1,TRBV7-8,-,CASSLGLSGTASGNTIYF,TGTGCCAGCAGCTTAGGTCTCTCCGGGACAGCCTCTGGAAACACCATATATTTT
TRBJ1-3,TRBD1,TRBV19,-,CASSRPGQGSGNTIYF,TGTGCCAGTAGCCGTCCGGGACAGGGCTCTGGAAACACCATATATTTT
TRBJ1-1,-,TRBV11-2,-,CASSPMGANTEAFF,TGTGCCAGCAGCCCGATGGGAGCCAACACTGAAGCTTTCTTT
TRBJ1-6,-,TRBV7-2,-,CASSFTGSSYNSPLHF,TGTGCCAGCAGCTTCACAGGGAGCTCCTATAATTCACCCCTCCACTTT
TRBJ1-2,-,TRBV18,-,CASSPIEDSLYGYTF,TGTGCCAGCTCACCTATTGAGGACAGCCTCTATGGCTACACCTTC
TRBJ1-4,-,TRBV30,-,CAWSVQATNEKLFF,TGTGCCTGGAGTGTACAGGCAACTAATGAAAAACTGTTTTTT
TRBJ1-5,TRBD1,TRBV9,-,CASSPGQGGQPQHF,TGTGCCAGCAGCCCGGGACAGGGGGGTCAGCCCCAGCATTTT
TRBJ1-4,-,TRBV28,-,CASSSPANGEKLFF,TGTGCCAGCAGTTCTCCGGCCAACGGGGAAAAACTGTTTTTT
TRBJ2-2,TRBD1,TRBV10-3,few,CAISGPAGTGGRTGELFF,TGTGCCATCAGTGGTCCCGCCGGGACAGGGGGCCGAACCGGGGAGCTGTTTTTT
TRBJ2-1,TRBD1,TRBV2,-,CASSADRVSYNEQFF,TGTGCCAGCAGCGCGGACAGGGTGAGCTACAATGAGCAGTTCTTC
TRBJ2-3,TRBD2,TRBV6-6,-,CASRDTSGGATDTQYF,TGTGCCAGCAGGGATACTAGCGGGGGGGCAACAGATACGCAGTATTTT
TRBJ2-6,-,TRBV12-3/TRBV12-4,-,CASSPSGANVLTF,TGTGCCAGCAGTCCGTCTGGGGCCAACGTCCTGACTTTC
TRBJ2-2,-,TRBV5-1,-,CASSQPEMNTGELFF,TGCGCCAGCAGCCAACCCGAGATGAACACCGGGGAGCTGTTTTTT
TRBJ1-1,-,TRBV6-5,-,CASSPRGRMDTEAFF,TGTGCCAGCAGTCCCCGCGGGCGGATGGACACTGAAGCTTTCTTT
TRBJ1-2,-,TRBV5-5,-,CASSLSGGSGYGYTF,TGTGCCAGCAGCTTGAGCGGGGGTTCGGGCTATGGCTACACCTTC
TRBJ1-3,TRBD1,TRBV7-9,-,CASSRDRAGNTIYF,TGTGCCAGCAGCAGAGACAGGGCTGGAAACACCATATATTTT
TRBJ2-3,TRBD2,TRBV7-9,-,CASSWTSSSTDTQYF,TGTGCCAGCAGCTGGACTAGCTCTAGCACAGATACGCAGTATTTT
TRBJ2-7,-,TRBV12-3/TRBV12-4,-,CASRGQGGYEQYF,TGTGCCAGCCGGGGGCAGGGGGGCTACGAGCAGTACTTC
TRBJ2-1,TRBD1,TRBV5-1,-,CASSGNRGRGEQFF,TGCGCCAGCAGCGGGAACAGGGGGCGCGGTGAGCAGTTCTTC
TRBJ2-7,TRBD1,TRBV6-5,-,CASREWDRGYEQYF,TGTGCCAGCAGGGAGTGGGACAGGGGTTACGAGCAGTACTTC
TRBJ1-1,-,TRBV27,-,CASSLAENTEAFF,TGTGCCAGCAGTTTGGCCGAGAACACTGAAGCTTTCTTT
TRBJ1-4,TRBD1,TRBV5-1,-,CASRAGQGHEKLFF,TGCGCCAGCAGGGCGGGACAGGGGCATGAAAAACTGTTTTTT
TRBJ1-5,TRBD1,TRBV18,-,CASSPDRVNQPQHF,TGTGCCAGCTCTCCGGACAGGGTAAATCAGCCCCAGCATTTT
TRBJ1-4,TRBD1,TRBV5-1,-,CASSLGQGAQVNEKLFF,TGCGCCAGCAGCTTGGGACAGGGGGCGCAGGTTAATGAAAAACTGTTTTTT
TRBJ2-1,-,TRBV12-3/TRBV12-4,-,CASSLRRVEQFF,TGTGCCAGCAGTTTAAGGCGGGTTGAGCAGTTCTTC
TRBJ2-3,TRBD2,TRBV5-1,-,CASSRSGGDTQYF,TGCGCCAGCAGCCGTAGCGGGGGAGATACGCAGTATTTT
TRBJ2-1,-,TRBV13,-,CASSLVNVYEQFF,TGTGCCAGCAGCTTAGTAAATGTCTATGAGCAGTTCTTC
TRBJ1-2,TRBD1,TRBV28,-,CASSTPTMTGGGGYTF,TGTGCCAGCAGTACCCCGACTATGACAGGGGGCGGTGGCTACACCTTC
TRBJ2-7,TRBD2,TRBV3-1/TRBV3-2,-,CASSQVSGLVSYEQYF,TGTGCCAGCAGCCAAGTATCAGGACTAGTGTCCTACGAGCAGTACTTC
TRBJ2-5,TRBD1,TRBV5-1,-,CASSLQGNRETQYF,TGCGCCAGCAGCCTACAGGGGAATCGAGAGACCCAGTACTTC
TRBJ2-2,-,TRBV5-1,-,CASSLVINRISAGELFF,TGCGCCAGCAGCTTGGTCATAAACCGGATCAGCGCCGGGGAGCTGTTTTTT
TRBJ1-3,TRBD1,TRBV7-9,-,CASSGDRGNTIYF,TGTGCCAGCAGCGGGGACAGAGGAAACACCATATATTTT
TRBJ1-5,-,TRBV10-1,-,CASSEGVNQPQHF,TGCGCCAGCAGTGAGGGAGTAAATCAGCCCCAGCATTTT
TRBJ2-7,-,TRBV20-1,few,CSGQIYEQYF,TGCAGTGGACAGATCTACGAGCAGTACTTC
TRBJ2-7,TRBD2,TRBV19,-,CASSQGLAGYEQYF,TGTGCCAGTAGCCAGGGACTAGCGGGCTACGAGCAGTACTTC
TRBJ2-1,TRBD2,TRBV19,-,CASSILAVYNEQFF,TGTGCCAGTAGTATCCTAGCGGTCTACAATGAGCAGTTCTTC
TRBJ2-3,TRBD2,TRBV19,-,CATGSGRRTDTQYF,TGTGCCACCGGTAGCGGGAGAAGGACAGATACGCAGTATTTT
TRBJ1-2,-,TRBV5-1,-,CASSSRGSVDGYTF,TGCGCCAGCAGCTCCAGGGGTTCAGTAGATGGCTACACCTTC
TRBJ1-1,TRBD1,TRBV5-1,-,CASSAGQAEAFF,TGCGCCAGCAGCGCGGGACAGGCTGAAGCTTTCTTT
TRBJ1-6,TRBD1,TRBV27,-,CASSIDRVNSPLHF,TGTGCCAGTTCAATCGACAGGGTCAATTCACCCCTCCACTTT